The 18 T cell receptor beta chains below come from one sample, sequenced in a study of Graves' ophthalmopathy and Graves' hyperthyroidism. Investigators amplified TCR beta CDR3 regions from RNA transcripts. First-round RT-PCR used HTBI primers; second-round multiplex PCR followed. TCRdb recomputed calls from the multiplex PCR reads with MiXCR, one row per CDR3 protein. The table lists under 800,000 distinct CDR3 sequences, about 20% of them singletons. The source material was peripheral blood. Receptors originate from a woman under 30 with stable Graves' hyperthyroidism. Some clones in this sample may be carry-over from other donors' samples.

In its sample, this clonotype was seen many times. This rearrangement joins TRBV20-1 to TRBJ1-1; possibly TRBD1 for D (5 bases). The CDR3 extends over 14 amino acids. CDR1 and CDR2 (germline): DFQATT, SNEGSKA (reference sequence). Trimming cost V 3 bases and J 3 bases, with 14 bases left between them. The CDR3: CSASRGGLDTEAFF. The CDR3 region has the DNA TGCAGTGCTAGTCGTGGGGGTTTGGACACTGAAGCTTTCTTT.

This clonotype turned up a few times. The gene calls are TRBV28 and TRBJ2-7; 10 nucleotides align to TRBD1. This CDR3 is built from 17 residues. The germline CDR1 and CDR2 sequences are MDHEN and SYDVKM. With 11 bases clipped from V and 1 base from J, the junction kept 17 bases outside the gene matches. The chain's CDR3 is CAVFPGTGVSGSYEQYF. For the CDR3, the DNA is TGTGCCGTATTTCCCGGGACAGGGGTTTCGGGGTCCTACGAGCAGTACTTC. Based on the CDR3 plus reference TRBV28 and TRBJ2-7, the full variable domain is DVKVTQSSRYLVKRTGEKVFLECVQDMDHENMFWYRQDPGLGLRLIYFSYDVKMKEKGDIPEGYSVSREKKERFSLILESASTNQTSMYLCAVFPGTGVSGSYEQYFGPGTRLTVT.

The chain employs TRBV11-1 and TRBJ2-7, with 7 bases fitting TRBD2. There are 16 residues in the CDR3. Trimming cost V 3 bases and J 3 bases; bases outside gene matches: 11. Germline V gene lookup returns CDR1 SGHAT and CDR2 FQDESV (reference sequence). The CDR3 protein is CASSFSPGGGDYEQYF. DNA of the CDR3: TGTGCCAGCAGCTTCAGCCCTGGGGGGGGGGACTACGAGCAGTACTTC.

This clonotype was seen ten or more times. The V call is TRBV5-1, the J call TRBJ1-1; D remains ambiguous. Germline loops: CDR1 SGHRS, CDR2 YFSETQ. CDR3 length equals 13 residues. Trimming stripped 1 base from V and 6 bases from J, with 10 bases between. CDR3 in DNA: TGCGCCAGCAGCTTGTGGGGTACTGCTGAAGCTTTCTTT. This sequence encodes CASSLWGTAEAFF.

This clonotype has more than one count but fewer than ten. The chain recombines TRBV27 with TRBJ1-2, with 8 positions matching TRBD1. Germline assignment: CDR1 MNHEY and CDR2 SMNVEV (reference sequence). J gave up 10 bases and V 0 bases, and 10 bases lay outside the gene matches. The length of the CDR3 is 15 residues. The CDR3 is CASSLSTQGARDYTF. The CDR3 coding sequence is TGTGCCAGCAGTTTATCGACCCAGGGGGCGCGGGACTACACCTTC.

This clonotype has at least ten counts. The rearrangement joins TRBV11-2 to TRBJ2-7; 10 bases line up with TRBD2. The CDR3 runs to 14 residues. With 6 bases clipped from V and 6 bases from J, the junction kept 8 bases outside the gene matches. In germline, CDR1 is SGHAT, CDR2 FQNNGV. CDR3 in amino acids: CASSGTSGVAEQYF. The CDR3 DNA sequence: TGTGCCAGCAGTGGAACTAGCGGGGTAGCCGAGCAGTACTTC.

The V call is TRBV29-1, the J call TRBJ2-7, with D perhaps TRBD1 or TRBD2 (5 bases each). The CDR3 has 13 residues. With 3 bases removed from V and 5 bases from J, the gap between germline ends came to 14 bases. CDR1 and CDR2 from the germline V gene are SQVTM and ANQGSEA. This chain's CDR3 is CSVEVLGDDEQYF. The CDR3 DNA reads TGCAGCGTTGAGGTTTTAGGGGACGACGAGCAGTACTTC.

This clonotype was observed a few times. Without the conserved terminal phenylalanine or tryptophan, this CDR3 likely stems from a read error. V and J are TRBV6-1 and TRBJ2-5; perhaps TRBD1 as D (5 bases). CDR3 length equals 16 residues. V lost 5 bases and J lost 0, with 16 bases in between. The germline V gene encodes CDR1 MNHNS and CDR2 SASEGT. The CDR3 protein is CASSPTDTLYQETQYY. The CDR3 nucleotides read TGTGCCAGCAGTCCCACGGACACACTGTACCAAGAGACCCAGTACTAC.

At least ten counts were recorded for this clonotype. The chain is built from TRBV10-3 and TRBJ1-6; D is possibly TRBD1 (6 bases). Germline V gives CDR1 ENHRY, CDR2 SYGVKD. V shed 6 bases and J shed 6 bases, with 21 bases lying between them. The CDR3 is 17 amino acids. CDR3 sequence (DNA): TGTGCCATCAGCGACAGCCTCGGACAGACACGTAATTCACCCCTCCACTTT. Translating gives CAISDSLGQTRNSPLHF.

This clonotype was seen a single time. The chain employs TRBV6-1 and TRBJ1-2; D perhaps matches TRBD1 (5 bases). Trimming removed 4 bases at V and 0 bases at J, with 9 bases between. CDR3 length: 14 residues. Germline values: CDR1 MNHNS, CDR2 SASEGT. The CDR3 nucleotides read TGTGCCAGCAGTGTGACAGATACTAACTATGGCTACACCTTC. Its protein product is CASSVTDTNYGYTF.

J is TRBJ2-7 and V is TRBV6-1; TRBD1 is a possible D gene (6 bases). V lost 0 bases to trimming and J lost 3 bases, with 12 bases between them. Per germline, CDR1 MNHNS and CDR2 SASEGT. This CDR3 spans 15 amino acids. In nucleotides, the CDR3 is TGTGCCAGCAGTGAAGCCGAGACAGGCGTCTACGAGCAGTACTTC. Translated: CASSEAETGVYEQYF.

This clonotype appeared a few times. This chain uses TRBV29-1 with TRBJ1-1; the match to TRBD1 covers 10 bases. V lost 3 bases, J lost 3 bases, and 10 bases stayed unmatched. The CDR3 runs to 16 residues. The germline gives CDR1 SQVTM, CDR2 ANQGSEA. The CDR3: CSVDSRDRGKDTEAFF. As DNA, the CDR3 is TGCAGCGTTGATTCCCGGGACAGGGGAAAGGACACTGAAGCTTTCTTT.

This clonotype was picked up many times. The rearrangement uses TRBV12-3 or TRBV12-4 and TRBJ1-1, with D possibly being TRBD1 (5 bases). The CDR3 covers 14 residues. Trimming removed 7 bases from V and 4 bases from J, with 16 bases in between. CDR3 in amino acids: CASTWTAGATEAFF. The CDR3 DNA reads TGTGCCAGCACTTGGACCGCCGGGGCCACTGAAGCTTTCTTT.

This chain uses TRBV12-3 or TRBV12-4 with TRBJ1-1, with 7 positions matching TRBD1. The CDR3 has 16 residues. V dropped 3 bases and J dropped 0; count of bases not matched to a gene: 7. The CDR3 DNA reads TGTGCCAGCAGTTTGAATACGGGACAGATGAACACTGAAGCTTTCTTT. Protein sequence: CASSLNTGQMNTEAFF.

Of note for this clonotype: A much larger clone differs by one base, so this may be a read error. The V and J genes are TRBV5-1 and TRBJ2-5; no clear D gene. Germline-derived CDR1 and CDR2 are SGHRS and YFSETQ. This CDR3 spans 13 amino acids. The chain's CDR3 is CASSLIQEETKYF. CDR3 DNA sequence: TGCGCCAGCAGCTTGATCCAGGAAGAGACCAAGTACTTC.

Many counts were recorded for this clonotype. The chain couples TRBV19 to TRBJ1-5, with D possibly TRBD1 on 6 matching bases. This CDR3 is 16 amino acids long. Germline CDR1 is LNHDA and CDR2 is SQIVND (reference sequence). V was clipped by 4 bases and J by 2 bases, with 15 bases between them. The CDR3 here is CASSNRGGIGNQPQHF. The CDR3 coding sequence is TGTGCCAGTAGTAATCGAGGGGGGATCGGCAATCAGCCCCAGCATTTT.

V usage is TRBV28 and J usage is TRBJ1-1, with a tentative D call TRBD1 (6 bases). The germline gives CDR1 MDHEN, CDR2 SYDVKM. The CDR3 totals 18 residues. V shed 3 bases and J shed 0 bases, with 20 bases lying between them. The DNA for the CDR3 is TGTGCCAGCAGTTTCCTGAAGACAGGAACTCAGATGAACACTGAAGCTTTCTTT. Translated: CASSFLKTGTQMNTEAFF.

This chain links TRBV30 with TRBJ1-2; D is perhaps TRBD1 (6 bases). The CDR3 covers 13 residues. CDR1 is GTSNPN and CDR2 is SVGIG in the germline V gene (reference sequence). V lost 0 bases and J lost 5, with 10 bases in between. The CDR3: CAWSVDRLYGYTF. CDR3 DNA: TGTGCCTGGAGTGTGGACAGACTTTATGGCTACACCTTC. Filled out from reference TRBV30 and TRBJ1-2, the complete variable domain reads SQTIHQWPATLVQPVGSPLSLECTVEGTSNPNLYWYRQAAGRGLQLLFYSVGIGQISSEVPQNLSASRPQDRQFILSSKKLLLSDSGFYLCAWSVDRLYGYTFGSGTRLTVV.